These 15 T cell receptor beta chains originate from one sample sequenced in a study of response to subunit inactivated influenza vaccine (dated by TCRdb to 2017 to 2018). Receptors were amplified or captured by RT-PCR. Sequencing was performed on an Illumina HiSeq 2500. In-frame beta chains were kept once TCRdb had trimmed the public reads at Q25 with fastp and called clones with MiXCR. Rows matching on CDR3 protein sequence are summarized as one entry with the most common DNA and genes. The sample data list hundreds of thousands of distinct CDR3 sequences, and approximately 17% of these were observed just once. The ten largest account for roughly 3% of the sample. Sequenced material: CD4+ T cells sorted from PBMCs, taken less than 30 months after vaccination. These TCRs come from a man aged 45 to 70 who received an inactivated influenza vaccine. Donor details come from another sample of the same person, matched by shared clones.

This clonotype has only a few counts. V is TRBV28 and J is TRBJ1-1; the D is unclear. V was cut by 8 bases and J by 10 bases, with 14 bases left in between. CDR3 length: 11 residues. CDR1 is MDHEN, CDR2 SYDVKM, per germline. CDR3 coding DNA: TGTGCCAGCGCGGGCCAGCTGCCAGCTTTCTTT. Amino acids: CASAGQLPAFF. The full variable domain, its missing parts supplied by reference TRBV28 and TRBJ1-1, is DVKVTQSSRYLVKRTGEKVFLECVQDMDHENMFWYRQDPGLGLRLIYFSYDVKMKEKGDIPEGYSVSREKKERFSLILESASTNQTSMYLCASAGQLPAFFGQGTRLTVV.

This clonotype was picked up many times. The rearrangement uses TRBV7-9 and TRBJ2-1, with a possible D match to TRBD2 (6 bases). The V end was cut by 3 bases, the J end by 1 base, with 13 bases between. This CDR3 contains 16 residues. CDR1 SEHNR and CDR2 FQNEAQ come from the germline V gene (reference sequence). The CDR3 is CASSFSSRGSYNEQFF. CDR3 coding DNA: TGTGCCAGCAGCTTCTCCTCCCGGGGGTCCTACAATGAGCAGTTCTTC.

This clonotype was seen many times. The chain links TRBV4-1 to TRBJ2-1; TRBD1 matches 9 bases. The CDR3 has 15 residues. From germline, CDR1 is MGHRA and CDR2 YSYEKL. Germline trimming cut 1 base from V and 6 bases from J; bases unmatched to any gene: 4. The CDR3 coding sequence is TGCGCCAGCAGCCAAGCGACAGGGGGAAGCAATGAGCAGTTCTTC. Amino acids: CASSQATGGSNEQFF.

There are many counts of this clonotype. The chain is built from TRBV4-1 and TRBJ2-7, with TRBD2 matching 8 bases. Germline values: CDR1 MGHRA, CDR2 YSYEKL. This CDR3 comprises 15 residues. V dropped 0 bases and J dropped 0; count of bases not matched to a gene: 1. The CDR3 DNA reads TGCGCCAGCAGCCAAGAGCTAGCGGGCTCCTACGAGCAGTACTTC. This encodes CASSQELAGSYEQYF.

The rearrangement uses TRBV20-1 and TRBJ2-3; 7 nucleotides agree with TRBD1. The V and J ends lost 1 base and 4 bases, in that order; junction bases with no gene match: 8. The CDR3 is 15 residues long. Per germline, CDR1 DFQATT and CDR2 SNEGSKA (reference sequence). Written as DNA, the CDR3 is TGCAGTGCTAGAGCGGAGACAGGGACCTCAGATACGCAGTATTTT. Translating it yields CSARAETGTSDTQYF.

This clonotype was detected a few times. J is TRBJ2-1 and V is TRBV5-6, with 9 bases identical to TRBD1. The CDR3 consists of 14 residues. Germline CDR1 reads SGHDT; CDR2 reads YYEEEE. Unmatched junction bases numbered 5, after V lost 2 bases and J lost 8 bases. The CDR3 coding sequence is TGTGCCAGCAGCTTCCAGGGACAGGGCTATGAGCAGTTCTTC. It encodes CASSFQGQGYEQFF.

This chain links TRBV12-3 or TRBV12-4 with TRBJ2-2, with a weak D call TRBD2 (6 bases). The V end lost 6 bases, the J end lost 4 bases, and 9 bases lay between the germline ends. This CDR3 contains 13 residues. Here the CDR3 DNA reads TGTGCCAGCAGAAATAGCGGCACCGGGGAGCTGTTTTTT. This codes for CASRNSGTGELFF.

The chain uses TRBV3-1 and TRBJ1-1, with a weak D call TRBD1 (5 bases). V lost 5 bases, J lost 1 base, and 14 bases lay in between. This CDR3 region has 15 residues. Per germline, CDR1 LGHDT and CDR2 YNNKEL (reference sequence). CDR3 protein: CASSSGGGRNTEAFF. CDR3 DNA sequence: TGTGCCAGCAGCTCCGGGGGGGGGAGGAACACTGAAGCTTTCTTT.

The gene calls are TRBV27 and TRBJ2-2; unclear D gene. Trimming left V 8 bases short and J 4 bases short, with 11 bases between. The CDR3 loop spans 13 amino acids. Germline V lookup: CDR1 MNHEY, CDR2 SMNVEV (reference sequence). CDR3 DNA sequence: TGTGCCAGCGGAAGAATAGGCACCGGGGAGCTGTTTTTT. This sequence encodes CASGRIGTGELFF.

At least ten counts were recorded for this clonotype. The V gene is TRBV10-1, the J gene TRBJ1-1; no firm D call. CDR1 and CDR2 (germline): WNHNN, SYGVQD (reference sequence). The CDR3 has 13 residues. With 3 bases removed from V and 2 bases from J, the gap between germline ends came to 7 bases. The chain's CDR3 is CASSDSRNTEAFF. In DNA, the CDR3 is TGCGCCAGCAGTGACTCCAGAAACACTGAAGCTTTCTTT.

This clonotype was counted once. The chain links TRBV2 to TRBJ1-1, with D possibly being TRBD1 (5 bases). Germline lookup yields CDR1 SNHLY and CDR2 FYNNEI. There are 17 residues in the CDR3. CDR3 region: CTCCPNIARGGNTEAFF. CDR3 coding DNA: TGTACCTGCTGCCCTAATATTGCCCGTGGGGGGAACACTGAAGCTTTCTTT. Combining the CDR3 with reference TRBV2 and TRBJ1-1 gives the whole variable domain EPEVTQTPSHQVTQMGQEVILRCVPISNHLYFYWYRQILGQKVEFLVSFYNNEISEKSEIFDDQFSVERPDGSNFTLKIRSTKLEDSAMYFCTCCPNIARGGNTEAFFGQGTRLTVV.

This clonotype has just a few counts. V is TRBV7-2 and J is TRBJ1-3; the D gene is possibly TRBD1 (5 bases). Germline V lookup: CDR1 SGHTA, CDR2 FQGNSA. The CDR3 contains 16 residues. V was trimmed by 5 bases and J by 4 bases, leaving 18 bases between them. The CDR3, as DNA: TGTGCCAGCAGCCCACCTGGGGGGGGAGGAGGAAACACCATATATTTT. Translating gives CASSPPGGGGGNTIYF.

The rearrangement links TRBV7-2 to TRBJ2-7; D unclear. This CDR3 has 15 amino acids. V lost 6 bases to trimming and J lost 0 bases, with 15 bases between them. CDR1 is SGHTA, CDR2 FQGNSA, per germline. The CDR3 sequence: CASSQGSTSSYEQYF. CDR3 DNA sequence: TGTGCCAGCAGTCAAGGAAGTACCTCCTCCTACGAGCAGTACTTC.

The rearrangement joins TRBV6-2 or TRBV6-3 to TRBJ2-2, with 7 bases that match TRBD2. V lost 4 bases, J lost 3 bases, and 2 bases stayed unmatched. This CDR3 contains 14 residues. Germline V gene data show CDR1 as MNHEY and CDR2 as SVGEGT. This CDR3 is CASSWTRDTGELFF. The CDR3 DNA sequence: TGTGCCAGCAGTTGGACTAGGGACACCGGGGAGCTGTTTTTT.

This clonotype was seen many times. This sequence joins TRBV12-3 or TRBV12-4 and TRBJ2-7, with 11 nucleotides matching TRBD2. J was trimmed by 0 bases and V by 3 bases; bases with no gene match: 7. There are 17 residues in the CDR3. CDR3 DNA: TGTGCCAGCAGTTTCACCGGGACTAGCGGTAGCTCCTACGAGCAGTACTTC. Protein: CASSFTGTSGSSYEQYF.